Below, 30 T cell receptor beta chains from the same sample are listed, as sequenced in a study of cytomegalovirus exposure and HLA in healthy donors. The PCR contained 60 Vbeta and 13 Jbeta primers. The data were produced by immunoSEQ multiplex PCR, yet TCRdb's version contains in-frame clones alone and is incomplete. Its listing shows about 40,000 clones. Sequenced input: PBMCs. These receptors all stem from a human donor in good health.

The gene calls are TRBV13 and TRBJ2-7; D is perhaps TRBD1 (6 bases). CDR1 is PRHDT, CDR2 FYEKMQ, per germline (reference sequence). V was clipped by 1 base and J by 4 bases, with 17 bases between them. The CDR3 has 16 amino acids. The DNA of the CDR3 is TGTGCCAGCAGCTTAGTTGCCACAGGGAGTTCTTACGAGCAGTACTTC. Translating gives CASSLVATGSSYEQYF.

The V gene is TRBV28, the J gene TRBJ1-4; 7 nucleotides align to TRBD1. The CDR3 covers 15 residues. V trimming: 2 bases; J trimming: 4 bases; junction bases outside the gene matches: 4. Germline lookup yields CDR1 MDHEN and CDR2 SYDVKM. CDR3 sequence: CASSLLGQSNEKLFF. CDR3 in DNA: TGTGCCAGCAGTTTACTGGGACAGAGTAATGAAAAACTGTTTTTT.

The V and J genes are TRBV19 and TRBJ1-1, with D perhaps matching TRBD1 (6 bases). With 1 base removed from V and 3 bases from J, the gap between germline ends came to 12 bases. From germline, CDR1 is LNHDA and CDR2 SQIVND (reference sequence). This CDR3 contains 15 residues. The CDR3 is CASSIGAGVDTEAFF. As DNA, the CDR3 is TGTGCCAGTAGTATAGGGGCAGGGGTTGACACTGAAGCTTTCTTT.

The V and J genes are TRBV15 and TRBJ2-1, with TRBD2 as a possible D gene (6 bases). V lost 0 bases and J lost 6, with 12 bases in between. The CDR3 runs 15 residues. In germline, CDR1 is LNHNV, CDR2 YYDKDF (reference sequence). CDR3 sequence: CATSRERRGGNEQFF. The CDR3 DNA reads TGTGCCACCAGCAGAGAAAGGCGGGGAGGCAATGAGCAGTTCTTC.

V is TRBV6-5 and J is TRBJ2-1, with TRBD2 identical over 10 bases. From germline, CDR1 is MNHEY and CDR2 SVGAGI. Trimming took 6 bases from V and 5 from J; bases not matched to a gene: 7. The CDR3 length is 15 residues. In nucleotides, the CDR3 is TGTGCCAGCAGAACCGAGCGGGGGGGGAACAATGAGCAGTTCTTC. Translation gives CASRTERGGNNEQFF.

The genes are TRBV7-3 and TRBJ2-3; 8 bases match TRBD1. Germline V gives CDR1 SGHTA, CDR2 FQGTGA. The CDR3 runs to 16 residues. The J segment lost 1 base and the V segment lost 6 bases, leaving 9 bases of the junction unmatched. The DNA of the CDR3 is TGTGCCAGCAGTCCAGGGTGGGGACAGGGCACAGATACGCAGTATTTT. This sequence encodes CASSPGWGQGTDTQYF.

This chain uses TRBV9 with TRBJ1-1, with a weak D call TRBD1 (5 bases). Trimming took 4 bases from V and 4 from J, leaving 17 bases between them. Germline V gene lookup returns CDR1 SGDLS and CDR2 YYNGEE. The CDR3 is 15 amino acids. CDR3 sequence reads: CASSPHRGSGTEAFF. The CDR3 DNA is TGTGCCAGCAGCCCTCACCGGGGGAGCGGCACTGAAGCTTTCTTT. The variable domain in full, completed from reference TRBV9 and TRBJ1-1, reads DSGVTQTPKHLITATGQRVTLRCSPRSGDLSVYWYQQSLDQGLQFLIQYYNGEERAKGNILERFSAQQFPDLHSELNLSSLELGDSALYFCASSPHRGSGTEAFFGQGTRLTVV.

The rearrangement uses TRBV11-3 and TRBJ2-1, with 7 bases that match TRBD1. CDR1 and CDR2 (germline): SGHNT, YENEEA. With 4 bases clipped from V and 10 bases from J, the junction kept 16 bases outside the gene matches. CDR3 size: 16 residues. The DNA for the CDR3 is TGTGCCAGCAGCTATAGGACCTCTCCCAGAGGGGGCGAGCAGTTCTTC. Translation gives CASSYRTSPRGGEQFF.

The CDR3 DNA follows: TGTGCCAGCAGCCCCGCCGGGGGTGGCTACACCTTC. Translation gives CASSPAGGGYTF. J is TRBJ1-2 and V is TRBV11-2; D possibly corresponds to TRBD1 (5 bases). V lost 5 bases to trimming and J lost 7 bases, with 11 bases between them. The CDR3 spans 12 residues. Germline loops: CDR1 SGHAT, CDR2 FQNNGV.

CDR3 sequence: CATSSTTPTRGNYGYTF. In DNA form, the CDR3 reads TGTGCCACCAGCAGTACTACGCCCACACGCGGTAACTATGGCTACACCTTC. The V gene is TRBV15, the J gene TRBJ1-2, with D unresolved. The germline V gene has CDR1 LNHNV and CDR2 YYDKDF (reference sequence). Trimming pared 3 bases from V and 1 base from J, leaving 18 bases between. This CDR3 is 17 amino acids long.

The chain is built from TRBV27 and TRBJ1-2; TRBD1 might be the D (6 bases). V gave up 4 bases and J gave up 4 bases, with 16 bases separating them. This CDR3 comprises 15 residues. Germline V CDR1 and CDR2: MNHEY, SMNVEV (reference sequence). Here the CDR3 reads CASSSGQSRIYGYTF. Here the CDR3 DNA reads TGTGCCAGCAGTTCTGGACAGTCTCGTATCTATGGCTACACCTTC.

The CDR3 sequence is CASIRDRGQETQYF. The CDR3 nucleotides read TGTGCCAGCATCAGGGACAGGGGGCAAGAGACCCAGTACTTC. This rearrangement joins TRBV2 to TRBJ2-5, with 11 bases lining up with TRBD1. V was pared by 7 bases and J by 2 bases, with 3 bases of the junction left unmatched. Germline V gene sequence: CDR1 SNHLY, CDR2 FYNNEI. CDR3 length: 14 amino acids.

The gene calls are TRBV27 and TRBJ1-2, with D maybe TRBD1 (5 bases). Trimming cost V 1 base and J 3 bases, with 12 bases left between them. The CDR3 is made up of 15 amino acids. CDR1 is MNHEY and CDR2 is SMNVEV in the germline V gene (reference sequence). The CDR3 sequence is CASSLYSEGYYGYTF. CDR3 nucleotides: TGTGCCAGCAGTTTATATTCGGAGGGGTACTATGGCTACACCTTC.

The genes are TRBV9 and TRBJ1-1; 10 nucleotides line up with TRBD1. Germline V gives CDR1 SGDLS, CDR2 YYNGEE. V trimming: 4 bases; J trimming: 1 base; junction bases outside the gene matches: 4. The CDR3 runs to 15 residues. This CDR3 reads CASSRQGAGNTEAFF. The CDR3 DNA sequence: TGTGCCAGCAGCAGACAGGGGGCGGGGAACACTGAAGCTTTCTTT.

V and J are TRBV6-1 and TRBJ1-5, with D unresolved. The CDR3 contains 12 residues. CDR1 is MNHNS and CDR2 is SASEGT in the germline V gene. Trimming took off 5 bases at V and 4 bases at J, with 6 bases between the two ends. CDR3 DNA sequence: TGTGCCAGCAGTCCCTCGAATCAGCCCCAGCATTTT. Translating gives CASSPSNQPQHF.

The chain has TRBV27 and TRBJ2-7, with D possibly TRBD2 on 5 matching bases. Germline V gene lookup returns CDR1 MNHEY and CDR2 SMNVEV (reference sequence). The V end lost 7 bases, the J end lost 4 bases, and 8 bases lay between the germline ends. The CDR3 extends over 11 amino acids. CDR3 DNA: TGTGCCAGCAATCGAGGGTACGAGCAGTACTTC. Translated, it gives CASNRGYEQYF.

This chain connects TRBV9 to TRBJ1-3, with D maybe TRBD1 (6 bases). CDR3 length: 13 amino acids. The germline V gene encodes CDR1 SGDLS and CDR2 YYNGEE. V was shortened by 10 bases and J by 2 bases, with 13 bases between the two germline ends. CDR3 in DNA: TGTGCCTCCAGAGGGGGAGCTGGAAACACCATATATTTT. Its translation is CASRGGAGNTIYF.

V gene TRBV6-5 combines with J gene TRBJ2-5, with 7 bases lining up with TRBD1. The J call may be incorrect, as the DNA end agrees better with TRBJ2-7. The V gene's germline CDR1 is MNHEY and CDR2 SVGAGI. CDR3 length: 14 residues. This CDR3 reads CASSPSGTDYEQYF. The CDR3 DNA reads TGTGCCAGCAGTCCATCCGGGACAGACTACGAGCAGTACTTC.

The rearrangement joins TRBV9 to TRBJ1-4; 11 nucleotides match TRBD1. CDR3 length: 16 residues. V was pared by 4 bases and J by 4 bases, with 6 bases of the junction left unmatched. Germline-derived CDR1 and CDR2 are SGDLS and YYNGEE. The CDR3: CASSPPGQGVNEKLFF. In DNA form, the CDR3 reads TGTGCCAGCAGCCCACCGGGACAGGGGGTTAATGAAAAACTGTTTTTT.

The CDR3 region has the DNA TGCGCCAGCAGTGAGCGGGGAGGGAATCAGCCCCAGCATTTT. As protein: CASSERGGNQPQHF. The chain uses TRBV10-2 and TRBJ1-5; D remains ambiguous. The V gene lost 2 bases and the J gene lost 4 bases, with 9 bases spanning the gap. The CDR3 has 14 residues. CDR1 and CDR2 (germline): WSHSY, SAAADI.

V gene TRBV6-5 combines with J gene TRBJ1-5; D possibly corresponds to TRBD1 (6 bases). The CDR3 is 14 amino acids. CDR1 is MNHEY, CDR2 SVGAGI, per germline. Trimming removed 4 bases from V and 7 bases from J, with 14 bases in between. The CDR3 spells CASSLQGRGQPQHF. For the CDR3, the DNA is TGTGCCAGCAGTTTACAGGGAAGAGGACAGCCCCAGCATTTT.

The V call is TRBV25-1, the J call TRBJ2-7; 10 positions match TRBD2. Germline V gene lookup returns CDR1 MGHDK and CDR2 SYGVNS. CDR3 size: 18 residues. Unmatched junction bases numbered 13, after V lost 3 bases and J lost 2 bases. Here the CDR3 DNA reads TGTGCCAGCAGTGATGATAGTAGCGGGGGGCGGGTAGCCTACGAGCAGTACTTC. Its protein product is CASSDDSSGGRVAYEQYF.

The CDR3 is CASRPGQGTYEQYF. As DNA, the CDR3 is TGCGCCAGCAGGCCGGGACAGGGGACCTACGAGCAGTACTTC. The chain employs TRBV10-2 and TRBJ2-7, with 10 bases fitting TRBD1. This CDR3 contains 14 residues. The ends lost 6 bases at V and 2 bases at J; junction bases unmatched: 4. Looked up from germline, CDR1 is WSHSY and CDR2 is SAAADI.

The chain is built from TRBV15 and TRBJ2-7; TRBD1 might be the D (5 bases). Trimming shortened V by 0 bases and J by 10 bases, and 13 bases separated the two germline ends. The CDR3 covers 13 residues. The V gene's germline CDR1 is LNHNV and CDR2 YYDKDF (reference sequence). The CDR3 loop is CATSRDRQSAQYF. CDR3 DNA sequence: TGTGCCACCAGCAGAGACCGACAGTCTGCACAGTACTTC.

The V and J genes are TRBV15 and TRBJ2-1; TRBD2 aligns across 10 bases. The V gene end was trimmed by 4 bases and the J gene end by 7 bases; junction bases not matched to a gene: 13. Germline V gene data show CDR1 as LNHNV and CDR2 as YYDKDF (reference sequence). The CDR3 length is 17 residues. The CDR3 DNA reads TGTGCCACCAGCAACCATTTCTGGACTAGCGGAAGGAATGAGCAGTTCTTC. As protein: CATSNHFWTSGRNEQFF. The full variable domain, completed using reference TRBV15 and TRBJ2-1, is DAMVIQNPRYQVTQFGKPVTLSCSQTLNHNVMYWYQQKSSQAPKLLFHYYDKDFNNEADTPDNFQSRRPNTSFCFLDIRSPGLGDTAMYLCATSNHFWTSGRNEQFFGPGTRLTVL.

The J gene is TRBJ1-5, the V gene TRBV5-1; 9 bases match TRBD1. Looked up from germline, CDR1 is SGHRS and CDR2 is YFSETQ. The CDR3 loop spans 16 amino acids. Trimming took 4 bases from V and 1 from J; bases not matched to a gene: 6. CDR3 DNA: TGCGCCAGCAGCCCAGGGACAGGGAGGAGCAATCAGCCCCAGCATTTT. As protein: CASSPGTGRSNQPQHF.

The CDR3 region is CASSRGTGEETQYF. The CDR3 DNA follows: TGCGCCAGCAGCCGCGGGACAGGGGAAGAGACCCAGTACTTC. The rearrangement uses TRBV5-1 and TRBJ2-5; 10 nucleotides align to TRBD1. The CDR3 has 14 amino acids. CDR1 is SGHRS and CDR2 is YFSETQ in the germline V gene. J was trimmed by 3 bases and V by 4 bases; bases with no gene match: 3.

The chain links TRBV18 to TRBJ1-6, with a tentative D call TRBD1 (5 bases). There are 16 residues in the CDR3. Germline V gene lookup returns CDR1 KGHSH and CDR2 LQKENI. The germline V and J ends were trimmed by 2 bases and 7 bases, with 15 bases remaining between them. The CDR3 sequence is CASSPERQGLNSPLHF. As DNA, the CDR3 is TGTGCCAGCTCACCAGAGAGGCAGGGACTCAATTCACCCCTCCACTTT.

The rearrangement uses TRBV11-2 and TRBJ2-1; 7 positions agree with TRBD1. V was clipped by 3 bases and J by 4 bases; unmatched bases: 3. In germline, CDR1 is SGHAT, CDR2 FQNNGV. The CDR3 totals 14 residues. The CDR3 is CASSFGQVYNEQFF. The CDR3 DNA is TGTGCCAGCAGCTTCGGACAGGTTTACAATGAGCAGTTCTTC.

The chain employs TRBV30 and TRBJ2-1; 11 bases are shared with TRBD2. The CDR3 covers 15 residues. Trimming cost V 2 bases and J 5 bases; bases outside gene matches: 5. Germline-derived CDR1 and CDR2 are GTSNPN and SVGIG (reference sequence). The CDR3 spells CAWSWGLAVDNEQFF. In DNA form, the CDR3 reads TGTGCCTGGAGTTGGGGACTAGCGGTAGACAATGAGCAGTTCTTC.